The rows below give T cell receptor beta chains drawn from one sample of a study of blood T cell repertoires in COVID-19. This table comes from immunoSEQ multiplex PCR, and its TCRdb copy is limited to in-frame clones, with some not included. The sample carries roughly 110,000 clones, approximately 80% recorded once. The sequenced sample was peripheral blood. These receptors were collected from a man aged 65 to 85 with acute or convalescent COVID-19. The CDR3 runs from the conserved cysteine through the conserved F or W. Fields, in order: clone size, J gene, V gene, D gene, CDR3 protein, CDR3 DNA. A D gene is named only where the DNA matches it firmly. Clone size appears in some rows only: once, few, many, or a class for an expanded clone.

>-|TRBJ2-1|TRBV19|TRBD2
CASSMGLAVSSYNEQFF
TGTGCCAGTAGTATGGGCCTAGCGGTAAGCTCCTACAATGAGCAGTTCTTC
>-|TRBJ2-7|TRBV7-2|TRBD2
CASSFMASGGDEQYF
TGTGCCAGCAGCTTCATGGCTAGCGGGGGGGACGAGCAGTACTTC
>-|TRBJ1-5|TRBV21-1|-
CASRRGGSNQPQHF
TGTGCCAGCAGGCGGGGGGGTAGCAATCAGCCCCAGCATTTT
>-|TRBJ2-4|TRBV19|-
CASSINRNQNIQYF
TGTGCCAGTAGTATTAACAGAAACCAAAACATTCAGTACTTC
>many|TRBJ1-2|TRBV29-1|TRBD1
CSVGGQGASGYTF
TGCAGCGTAGGGGGACAGGGGGCGAGCGGCTACACCTTC
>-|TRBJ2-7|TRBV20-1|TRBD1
CSASVPPSGGHEQYF
TGCAGTGCTAGTGTCCCCCCTTCAGGGGGTCACGAGCAGTACTTC
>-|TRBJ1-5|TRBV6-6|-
CASRLYQGGDQPQHF
TGTGCCAGCAGACTCTACCAGGGTGGAGATCAGCCCCAGCATTTT
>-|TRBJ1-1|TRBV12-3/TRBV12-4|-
CASGLNTEAFF
TGTGCCAGCGGGCTAAACACTGAAGCTTTCTTT
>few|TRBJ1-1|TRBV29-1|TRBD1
CSVNRGRGTEAFF
TGCAGCGTGAACAGGGGGCGGGGCACTGAAGCTTTCTTT
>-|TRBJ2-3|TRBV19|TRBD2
CASSVTGGRGTDTQYF
TGTGCCAGTAGTGTCACGGGGGGTCGGGGCACAGATACGCAGTATTTT
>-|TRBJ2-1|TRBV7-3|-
CASSPTPGVLNEQFF
TGTGCCAGCAGCCCCACCCCAGGGGTTCTCAATGAGCAGTTCTTC
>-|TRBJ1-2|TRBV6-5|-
CASSPYERVEGYTF
TGTGCCAGCAGTCCCTATGAACGGGTGGAGGGCTACACCTTC
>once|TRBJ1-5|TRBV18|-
CASSPSAGEYSNQPQHF
TGTGCCAGCTCACCTAGCGCCGGGGAATATAGCAATCAGCCCCAGCATTTT
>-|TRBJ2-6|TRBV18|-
CASSPVETGAPLSGANVLTF
TGTGCCAGCTCACCAGTTGAGACAGGCGCCCCACTCTCTGGGGCCAACGTCCTGACTTTC
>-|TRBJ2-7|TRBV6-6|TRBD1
CASSYSTGAYEQYF
TGTGCCAGCAGTTACTCGACAGGGGCCTACGAGCAGTACTTC
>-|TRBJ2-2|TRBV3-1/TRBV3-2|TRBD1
CASRGSGTGGPGELFF
TGTGCCAGCAGGGGGTCCGGGACAGGGGGCCCCGGGGAGCTGTTTTTT
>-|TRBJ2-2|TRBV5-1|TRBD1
CASQGVNTGELFF
TGCGCCTCCCAGGGGGTGAACACCGGGGAGCTGTTTTTT
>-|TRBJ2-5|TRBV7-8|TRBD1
CASSFSGGTQETQYF
TGTGCCAGCAGCTTTTCAGGGGGCACCCAAGAGACCCAGTACTTC
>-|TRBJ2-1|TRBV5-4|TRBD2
CASSTGTSGGGNEQFF
TGTGCCAGCAGCACTGGGACTAGCGGGGGTGGCAATGAGCAGTTCTTC
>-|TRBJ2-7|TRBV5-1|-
CASSAGTGAYEQYF
TGCGCCAGCAGCGCCGGGACTGGGGCCTACGAGCAGTACTTC
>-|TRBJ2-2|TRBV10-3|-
CAISDYSSNTGELFF
TGTGCCATCAGTGATTACTCCTCGAACACCGGGGAGCTGTTTTTT
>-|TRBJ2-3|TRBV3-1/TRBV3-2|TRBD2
CASSHWTSGYTDTQYF
TGTGCCAGCAGCCATTGGACTAGCGGGTACACAGATACGCAGTATTTT
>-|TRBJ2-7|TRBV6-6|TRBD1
CASSYSTQGKPEQYF
TGTGCCAGCAGTTACTCCACACAGGGGAAACCGGAGCAGTACTTC
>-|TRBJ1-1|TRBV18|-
CASSPRELNTEAFF
TGTGCCAGCTCGCCTCGGGAGCTAAACACTGAAGCTTTCTTT
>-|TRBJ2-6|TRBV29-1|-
CSGRLSGANVLTF
TGCAGCGGGAGACTGAGTGGGGCCAACGTCCTGACTTTC
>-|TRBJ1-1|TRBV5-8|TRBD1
CASSYGQGAQGAFF
TGTGCCAGCAGTTATGGACAGGGGGCTCAGGGAGCTTTCTTT
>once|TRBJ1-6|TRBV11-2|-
CASSSPGDHSPLHF
TGTGCCAGCAGCTCCCCAGGGGATCATTCACCCCTCCACTTT
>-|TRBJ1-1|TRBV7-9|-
CASSLEAGWNTEAFF
TGTGCCAGCAGCTTAGAGGCAGGGTGGAACACTGAAGCTTTCTTT
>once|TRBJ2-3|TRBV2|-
CASSEVSGMTDTQYF
TGTGCCAGCAGTGAAGTTTCGGGGATGACAGATACGCAGTATTTT
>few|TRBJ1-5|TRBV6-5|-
CASRPGFSSNQPQHF
TGTGCCAGCAGACCAGGGTTTAGCAGCAATCAGCCCCAGCATTTT
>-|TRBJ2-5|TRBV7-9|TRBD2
CASSPMGGQETQYF
TGTGCCAGCAGCCCGATGGGGGGGCAAGAGACCCAGTACTTC
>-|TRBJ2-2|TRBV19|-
CASSRGAANTGELFF
TGTGCCAGTAGTCGGGGGGCTGCGAACACCGGGGAGCTGTTTTTT
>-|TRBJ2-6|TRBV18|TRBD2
CASSLLAGGPPGANVLTF
TGTGCCAGCTCGCTACTAGCGGGGGGGCCTCCTGGGGCCAACGTCCTGACTTTC